Below are 21 T cell receptor beta chains sequenced from a single sample in a study of blood T cell repertoires in COVID-19. The method was immunoSEQ multiplex PCR; TCRdb's version includes in-frame clones alone and lacks a portion of them. The table lists about 370,000 clones, more than 80% of them singletons. The sample taken for sequencing was PBMCs or T cells enriched from blood (not recorded which). The receptors were sampled from a young man who had recovered from COVID-19.

For this clone: This same CDR3 is encoded by further DNA sequences in the sample. The chain employs TRBV7-3 and TRBJ2-1; TRBD2 matches 7 bases. CDR3 length: 15 amino acids. J lost 2 bases, V lost 2 bases, and 3 bases had no gene match. The germline V gene has CDR1 SGHTA and CDR2 FQGTGA. The CDR3 nucleotides are TGTGCCAGCAGCTTATTAGCGGGCCCCTACAATGAGCAGTTCTTC. Its translation is CASSLLAGPYNEQFF.

Written as DNA, the CDR3 is TGTGCCAGCAGCTCGGTTACAGTTCCCTCTAACTATGGCTACACCTTC. It yields the protein CASSSVTVPSNYGYTF. The chain recombines TRBV7-9 with TRBJ1-2; D is unclear. Germline V gene sequence: CDR1 SEHNR, CDR2 FQNEAQ (reference sequence). This CDR3 has 16 residues. V lost 4 bases and J 0 bases, leaving 15 bases between the germline ends.

The V gene is TRBV6-5, the J gene TRBJ1-5; no clear D gene. Germline CDR1 reads MNHEY; CDR2 reads SVGAGI. V lost 6 bases and J lost 0, with 6 bases in between. CDR3 length: 13 residues. The CDR3 DNA reads TGTGCCAGCAGAAAGCATAGCAATCAGCCCCAGCATTTT. Protein product: CASRKHSNQPQHF.

This chain connects TRBV5-1 to TRBJ1-2; TRBD1 matches at 8 bases. CDR3 length: 13 residues. V lost 3 bases to trimming and J lost 3 bases; unmatched junction nucleotides: 1. Germline V gene data show CDR1 as SGHRS and CDR2 as YFSETQ. The CDR3 bases are TGCGCCAGCAGCTCACAGGGGGACTATGGCTACACCTTC. Translation: CASSSQGDYGYTF.

The chain uses TRBV5-4 and TRBJ1-2; D is undetermined. The length of the CDR3 is 15 residues. V gave up 0 bases and J gave up 8 bases, with 17 bases separating them. The germline CDR1 and CDR2 sequences are SGHNT and YYREEE (reference sequence). CDR3 sequence (DNA): TGTGCCAGCAGCTTGGAATGGAAACCAATGGGCGGCTACACCTTC. It specifies CASSLEWKPMGGYTF. Looking up the rest from reference TRBV5-4 and TRBJ1-2 gives the full variable domain: ETGVTQSPTHLIKTRGQQVTLRCSSQSGHNTVSWYQQALGQGPQFIFQYYREEENGRGNFPPRFSGLQFPNYSSELNVNALELDDSALYLCASSLEWKPMGGYTFGSGTRLTVV.

The chain couples TRBV10-1 to TRBJ2-3, with D hard to call. V lost 6 bases, J lost 5 bases, and 6 bases lay in between. The germline gives CDR1 WNHNN, CDR2 SYGVQD (reference sequence). The CDR3 spans 11 residues. The CDR3 sequence is CASRPGDTQYF. CDR3 nucleotides: TGCGCCAGCAGGCCCGGAGATACGCAGTATTTT.

This chain joins TRBV6-5 and TRBJ1-1; a weak D match, TRBD1 (6 bases). Per germline, CDR1 MNHEY and CDR2 SVGAGI. CDR3 size: 15 residues. Trimming pared 10 bases from V and 3 bases from J, leaving 21 bases between. In DNA form, the CDR3 reads TGTGCCACGCCGACAGGTCCCCCCCGGGACACTGAAGCTTTCTTT. Translated, it gives CATPTGPPRDTEAFF.

This sequence joins TRBV18 and TRBJ2-1, with 10 nucleotides matching TRBD2. CDR3 length: 15 residues. CDR1 KGHSH and CDR2 LQKENI come from the germline V gene. The trim removed 6 bases at V and 6 bases at J, leaving 8 bases unmatched. In DNA, the CDR3 is TGTGCCAGCTCCAGGGGAGCGGGGGGGCGCAATGAGCAGTTCTTC. The encoded protein is CASSRGAGGRNEQFF.

The chain links TRBV5-1 to TRBJ2-7, with TRBD2 identical over 7 bases. The CDR3 runs 16 residues. V gave up 4 bases and J gave up 0 bases; unmatched junction bases: 10. In germline, CDR1 is SGHRS, CDR2 YFSETQ. The DNA for the CDR3 is TGCGCCAGCAGCCCCGGATCCGGACTAGACTCCTACGAGCAGTACTTC. Translating gives CASSPGSGLDSYEQYF.

The chain combines TRBV6-2 or TRBV6-3 with TRBJ2-5; 9 bases align to TRBD2. There are 18 residues in the CDR3. Unmatched junction bases numbered 18, after V lost 5 bases and J lost 5 bases. Looked up from germline, CDR1 is MNHEY and CDR2 is SVGEGT. CDR3 nucleotide sequence: TGTGCCAGCAGTCTCAGGGCTAGCGGGATTAGGAGTTGGGAGACCCAGTACTTC. This sequence encodes CASSLRASGIRSWETQYF.

The genes are TRBV2 and TRBJ1-2; no clear D gene. CDR3 length: 13 residues. Germline lookup yields CDR1 SNHLY and CDR2 FYNNEI. V lost 6 bases and J 4 bases, leaving 12 bases between the germline ends. The CDR3 reads CASSDASVYGYTF. The CDR3, as DNA: TGTGCCAGCAGCGATGCCAGTGTCTATGGCTACACCTTC.

This clone was counted a few times. The J gene is TRBJ1-5, the V gene TRBV10-3; tentatively, D is TRBD1 (5 bases). Germline-derived CDR1 and CDR2 are ENHRY and SYGVKD. The CDR3 extends over 14 amino acids. The V gene lost 2 bases and the J gene lost 6 bases, with 11 bases spanning the gap. The CDR3 region has the DNA TGTGCCATCAGTGAGGGGAGGGGCACTCAGCCCCAGCATTTT. Its translation is CAISEGRGTQPQHF.

With respect to this clone: The sample contains more than one DNA sequence encoding this CDR3. Here the CDR3 reads CASSTGQGGNQPQHF. The CDR3, as DNA: TGTGCCAGCAGTACAGGACAGGGAGGCAATCAGCCCCAGCATTTT. V usage is TRBV28 and J usage is TRBJ1-5; 8 bases fit TRBD1. This CDR3 comprises 15 residues. The J segment lost 2 bases and the V segment lost 5 bases, leaving 5 bases of the junction unmatched. The V gene's germline CDR1 is MDHEN and CDR2 SYDVKM.

Note on this clone: The germline gene is not matched at one end of the junction; a read error may be the cause. The genes are TRBV24-1 and TRBJ1-5; no firm D call. Germline CDR1 reads KGHDR; CDR2 reads SFDVKD. There are 9 residues in the CDR3. Here the CDR3 reads CATNKPQHF. CDR3 DNA sequence: TGTGCCACCAATAAGCCCCAGCATTTT.

This chain joins TRBV5-1 and TRBJ2-7, with D possibly TRBD1 on 6 matching bases. CDR1 and CDR2 from the germline V gene are SGHRS and YFSETQ. The CDR3 is 13 residues long. V was clipped by 7 bases and J by 6 bases, with 17 bases between them. CDR3 region: CASRPWQGPEQYF. The CDR3 bases are TGCGCCAGCCGGCCATGGCAGGGGCCCGAGCAGTACTTC. Complete variable domain (other parts from reference TRBV5-1 and TRBJ2-7): KAGVTQTPRYLIKTRGQQVTLSCSPISGHRSVSWYQQTPGQGLQFLFEYFSETQRNKGNFPGRFSGRQFSNSRSEMNVSTLELGDSALYLCASRPWQGPEQYFGPGTRLTVT.

This chain connects TRBV11-1 to TRBJ1-2, with D possibly being TRBD1 (5 bases). Trimming stripped 2 bases from V and 3 bases from J, with 10 bases between. The CDR3 runs 14 residues. Looked up from germline, CDR1 is SGHAT and CDR2 is FQDESV (reference sequence). The CDR3 protein is CASSLNRPDYGYTF. The CDR3, as DNA: TGTGCCAGCAGCTTAAACAGGCCGGACTATGGCTACACCTTC.

CDR3 in amino acids: CASQRQGPSYEQYF. Written as DNA, the CDR3 is TGTGCCAGCCAAAGACAGGGCCCGTCCTACGAGCAGTACTTC. The rearrangement links TRBV7-9 to TRBJ2-7, with TRBD1 identical over 7 bases. This CDR3 spans 14 amino acids. Germline CDR1 is SEHNR and CDR2 is FQNEAQ (reference sequence). J lost 1 base, V lost 8 bases, and 8 bases had no gene match.

The rearrangement uses TRBV6-5 and TRBJ2-1; 11 nucleotides match TRBD2. CDR1 is MNHEY and CDR2 is SVGAGI in the germline V gene. The CDR3 loop spans 15 amino acids. V lost 2 bases, J lost 6 bases, and 3 bases stayed unmatched. CDR3 residues: CASSYIAGGPNEQFF. The CDR3 DNA reads TGTGCCAGCAGTTACATAGCGGGGGGGCCCAATGAGCAGTTCTTC.

The V and J genes are TRBV10-1 and TRBJ2-1; 12 nucleotides agree with TRBD2. V lost 4 bases, J lost 5 bases, and 15 bases stayed unmatched. CDR1 is WNHNN, CDR2 SYGVQD, per germline (reference sequence). The CDR3 is 19 residues long. The CDR3 sequence: CASSVGLAGGPNPHNEQFF. The CDR3, as DNA: TGCGCCAGCAGTGTCGGGCTAGCGGGAGGGCCAAACCCTCACAATGAGCAGTTCTTC.

J is TRBJ2-1 and V is TRBV24-1, with TRBD2 identical over 8 bases. The CDR3 length is 14 residues. With 3 bases clipped from V and 14 bases from J, the junction kept 11 bases outside the gene matches. Looked up from germline, CDR1 is KGHDR and CDR2 is SFDVKD. The CDR3 is CATSDPKEREREFF. The DNA of the CDR3 is TGTGCCACCAGTGATCCCAAAGAGCGGGAGAGGGAGTTCTTC.

The chain combines TRBV7-9 with TRBJ2-7; 8 bases fit TRBD1. Germline trimming cut 8 bases from V and 3 bases from J; bases unmatched to any gene: 0. The CDR3 consists of 11 residues. Germline V gives CDR1 SEHNR, CDR2 FQNEAQ (reference sequence). The CDR3 DNA reads as TGTGCCAGCGGACAGGGCTACGAGCAGTACTTC. This codes for CASGQGYEQYF.